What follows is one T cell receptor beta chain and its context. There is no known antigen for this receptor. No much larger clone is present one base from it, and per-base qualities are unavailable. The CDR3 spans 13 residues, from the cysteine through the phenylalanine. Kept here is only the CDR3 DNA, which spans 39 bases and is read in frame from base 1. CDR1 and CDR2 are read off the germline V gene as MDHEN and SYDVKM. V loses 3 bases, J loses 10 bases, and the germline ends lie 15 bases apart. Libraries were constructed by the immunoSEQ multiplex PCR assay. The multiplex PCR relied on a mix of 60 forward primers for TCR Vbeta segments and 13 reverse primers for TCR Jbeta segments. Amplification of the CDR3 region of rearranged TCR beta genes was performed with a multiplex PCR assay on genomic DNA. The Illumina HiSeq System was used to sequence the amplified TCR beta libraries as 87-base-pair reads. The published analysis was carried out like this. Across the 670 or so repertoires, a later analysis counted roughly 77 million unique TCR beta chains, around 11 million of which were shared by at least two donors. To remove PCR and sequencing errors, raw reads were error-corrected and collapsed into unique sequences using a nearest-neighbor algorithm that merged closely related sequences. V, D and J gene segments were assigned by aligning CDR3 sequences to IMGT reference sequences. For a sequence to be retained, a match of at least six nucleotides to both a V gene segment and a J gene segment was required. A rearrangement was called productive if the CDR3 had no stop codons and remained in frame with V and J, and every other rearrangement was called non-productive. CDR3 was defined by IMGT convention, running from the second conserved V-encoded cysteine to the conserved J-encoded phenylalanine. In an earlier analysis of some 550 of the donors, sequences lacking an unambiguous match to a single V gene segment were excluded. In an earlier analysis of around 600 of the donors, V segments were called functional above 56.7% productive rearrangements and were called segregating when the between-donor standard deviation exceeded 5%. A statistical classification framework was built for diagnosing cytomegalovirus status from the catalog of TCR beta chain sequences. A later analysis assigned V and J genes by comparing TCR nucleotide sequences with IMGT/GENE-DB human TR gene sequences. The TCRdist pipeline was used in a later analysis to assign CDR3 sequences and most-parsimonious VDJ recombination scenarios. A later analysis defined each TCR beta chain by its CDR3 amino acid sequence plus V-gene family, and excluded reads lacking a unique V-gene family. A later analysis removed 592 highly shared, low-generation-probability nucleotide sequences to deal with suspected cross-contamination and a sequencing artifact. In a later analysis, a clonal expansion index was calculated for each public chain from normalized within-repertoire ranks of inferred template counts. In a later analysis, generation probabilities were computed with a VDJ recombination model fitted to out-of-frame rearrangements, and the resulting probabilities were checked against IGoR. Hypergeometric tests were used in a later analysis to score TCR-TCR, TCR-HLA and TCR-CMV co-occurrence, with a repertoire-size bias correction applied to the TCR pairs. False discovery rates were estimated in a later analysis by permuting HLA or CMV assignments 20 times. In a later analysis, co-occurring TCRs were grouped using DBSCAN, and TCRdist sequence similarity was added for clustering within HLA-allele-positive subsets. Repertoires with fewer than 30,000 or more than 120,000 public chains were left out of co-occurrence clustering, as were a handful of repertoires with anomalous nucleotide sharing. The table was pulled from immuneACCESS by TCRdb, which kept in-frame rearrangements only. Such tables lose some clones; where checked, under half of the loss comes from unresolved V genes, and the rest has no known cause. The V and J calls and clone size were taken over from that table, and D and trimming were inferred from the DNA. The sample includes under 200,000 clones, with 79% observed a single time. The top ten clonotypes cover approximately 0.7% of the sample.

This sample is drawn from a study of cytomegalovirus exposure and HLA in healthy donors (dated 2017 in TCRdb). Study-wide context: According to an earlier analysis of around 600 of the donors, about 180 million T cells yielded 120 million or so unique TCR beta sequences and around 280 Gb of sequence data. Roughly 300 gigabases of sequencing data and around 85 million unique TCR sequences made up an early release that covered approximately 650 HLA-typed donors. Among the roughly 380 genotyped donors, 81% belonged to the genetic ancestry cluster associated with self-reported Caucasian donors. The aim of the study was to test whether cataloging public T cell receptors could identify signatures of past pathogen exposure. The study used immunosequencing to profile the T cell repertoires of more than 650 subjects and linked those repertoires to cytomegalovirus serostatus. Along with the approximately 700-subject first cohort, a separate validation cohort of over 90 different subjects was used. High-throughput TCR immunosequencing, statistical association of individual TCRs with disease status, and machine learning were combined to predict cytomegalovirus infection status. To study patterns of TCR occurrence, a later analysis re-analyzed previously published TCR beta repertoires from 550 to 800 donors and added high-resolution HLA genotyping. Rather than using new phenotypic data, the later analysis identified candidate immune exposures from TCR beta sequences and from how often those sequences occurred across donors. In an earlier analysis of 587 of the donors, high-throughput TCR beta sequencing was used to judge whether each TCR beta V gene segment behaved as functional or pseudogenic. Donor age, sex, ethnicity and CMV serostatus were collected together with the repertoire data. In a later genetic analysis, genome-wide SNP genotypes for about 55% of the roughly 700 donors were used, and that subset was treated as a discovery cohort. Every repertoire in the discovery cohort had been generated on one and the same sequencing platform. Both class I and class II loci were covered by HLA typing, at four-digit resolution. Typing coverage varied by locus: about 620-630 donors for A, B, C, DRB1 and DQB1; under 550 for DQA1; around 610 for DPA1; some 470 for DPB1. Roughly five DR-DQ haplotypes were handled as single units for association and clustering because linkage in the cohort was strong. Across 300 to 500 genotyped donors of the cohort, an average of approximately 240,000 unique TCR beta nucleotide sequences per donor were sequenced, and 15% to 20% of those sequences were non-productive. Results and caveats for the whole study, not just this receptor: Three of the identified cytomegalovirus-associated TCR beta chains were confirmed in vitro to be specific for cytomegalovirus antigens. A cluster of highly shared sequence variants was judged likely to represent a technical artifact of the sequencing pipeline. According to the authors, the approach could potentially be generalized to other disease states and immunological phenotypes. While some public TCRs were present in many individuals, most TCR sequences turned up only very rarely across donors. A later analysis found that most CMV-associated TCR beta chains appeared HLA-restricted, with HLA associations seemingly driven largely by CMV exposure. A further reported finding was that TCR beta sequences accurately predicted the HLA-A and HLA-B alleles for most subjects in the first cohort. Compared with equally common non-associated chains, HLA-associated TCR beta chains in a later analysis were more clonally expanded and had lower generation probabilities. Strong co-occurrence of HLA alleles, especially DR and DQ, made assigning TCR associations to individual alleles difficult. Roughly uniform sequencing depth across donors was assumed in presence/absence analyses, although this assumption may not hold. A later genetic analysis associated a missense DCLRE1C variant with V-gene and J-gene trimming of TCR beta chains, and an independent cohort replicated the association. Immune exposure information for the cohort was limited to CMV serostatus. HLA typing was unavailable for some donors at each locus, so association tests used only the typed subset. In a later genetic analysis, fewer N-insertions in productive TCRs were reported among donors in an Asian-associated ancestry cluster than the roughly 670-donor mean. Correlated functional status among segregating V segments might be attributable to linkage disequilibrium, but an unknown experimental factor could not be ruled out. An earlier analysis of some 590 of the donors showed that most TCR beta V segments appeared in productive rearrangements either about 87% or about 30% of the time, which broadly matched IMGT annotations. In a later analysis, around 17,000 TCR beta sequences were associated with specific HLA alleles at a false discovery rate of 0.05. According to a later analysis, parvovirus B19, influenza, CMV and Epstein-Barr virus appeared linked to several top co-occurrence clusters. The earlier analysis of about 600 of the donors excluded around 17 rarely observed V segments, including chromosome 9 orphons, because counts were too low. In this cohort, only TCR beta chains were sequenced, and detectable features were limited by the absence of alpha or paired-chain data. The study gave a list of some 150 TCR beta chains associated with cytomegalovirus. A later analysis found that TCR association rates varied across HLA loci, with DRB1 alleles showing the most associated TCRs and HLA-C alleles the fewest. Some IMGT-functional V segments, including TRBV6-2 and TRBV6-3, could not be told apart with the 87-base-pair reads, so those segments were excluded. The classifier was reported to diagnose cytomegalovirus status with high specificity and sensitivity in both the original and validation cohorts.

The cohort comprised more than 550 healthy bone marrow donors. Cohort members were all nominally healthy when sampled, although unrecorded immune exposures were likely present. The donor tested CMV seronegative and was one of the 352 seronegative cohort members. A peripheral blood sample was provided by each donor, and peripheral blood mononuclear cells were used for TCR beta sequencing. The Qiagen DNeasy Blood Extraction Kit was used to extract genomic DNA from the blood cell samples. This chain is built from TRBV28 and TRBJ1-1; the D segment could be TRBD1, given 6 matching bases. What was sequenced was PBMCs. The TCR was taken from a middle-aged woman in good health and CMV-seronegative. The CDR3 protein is CASSLNRGRGAFF. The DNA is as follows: TGTGCCAGCAGTTTGAATCGGGGCAGGGGAGCTTTCTTT.